What follows describes a single T cell receptor (beta chain). The sample is drawn from a study of blood T cell repertoires in COVID-19. V was pared by 7 bases and J by 5 bases, with 20 bases between. CDR1 SQVTM and CDR2 ANQGSEA come from the germline V gene. CDR3 length: 14 residues. Libraries were prepared by immunoSEQ multiplex PCR; TCRdb keeps only in-frame clonotypes and omits some of them. The sample yields tens of thousands of clones, nearly 90% seen once. This receptor was identified in an elderly man with active or convalescent COVID-19. The chain is built from TRBV29-1 and TRBJ2-5, with TRBD2 as a possible D gene (6 bases). The sequenced material came from peripheral blood. The CDR3 nucleotides are TGCAGCGCCGGGGGTCCGAGATTGGACGAGACCCAGTACTTC. It is translated as CSAGGPRLDETQYF. The whole variable domain, remainder taken from reference TRBV29-1 and TRBJ2-5, is SAVISQKPSRDICQRGTSLTIQCQVDSQVTMMFWYRQQPGQSLTLIATANQGSEATYESGFVIDKFPISRPNLTFSTLTVSNMSPEDSSIYLCSAGGPRLDETQYFGPGTRLLVL.